Listed here are 20 T cell receptor beta chains from one sample, sequenced in a study of shared clonotypes between healthy human individuals. CD45RO-negative CD8 cells positively selected for CCR7 made up the naive population, which excluded terminally differentiated effector memory CD45RA+ cells. The protocol was immunoSEQ multiplex PCR, while the TCRdb copy is restricted to in-frame clones and leaves out a portion. Of about 2.2 million clones in the sample, 80% to 95% were seen once. Sequencing used naive CD8+ T cells from PBMCs. The source of these receptors is a man aged 18 to 35 in good health. Some clones in this sample may be carry-over from other donors' samples.

Details on this clone: Distinct nucleotide sequences in the sample also encode this CDR3. This sequence joins TRBV10-3 and TRBJ2-7; 9 bases fit TRBD1. Trimming took 6 bases from V and 3 from J; bases not matched to a gene: 3. The CDR3 is 13 residues long. Germline-derived CDR1 and CDR2 are ENHRY and SYGVKD. This CDR3 is CAISQDRGYEQYF. The CDR3 DNA follows: TGTGCCATCAGCCAGGACAGGGGCTACGAGCAGTACTTC.

The V gene is TRBV5-6, the J gene TRBJ2-4; D ambiguous. The CDR3 has 14 residues. Trimming took off 0 bases at V and 3 bases at J, with 7 bases between the two ends. The germline gives CDR1 SGHDT, CDR2 YYEEEE. The CDR3 nucleotides are TGTGCCAGCAGCTTGGTGGGGTTCAAAAACATTCAGTACTTC. Translated: CASSLVGFKNIQYF.

The chain uses TRBV7-9 and TRBJ2-7, with a tentative D call TRBD2 (6 bases). In germline, CDR1 is SEHNR, CDR2 FQNEAQ (reference sequence). V was cut by 7 bases and J by 2 bases, with 21 bases left in between. This CDR3 has 16 amino acids. CDR3 bases: TGTGCCAGCACCTATATCCGAGTGGAGGGCCCCTACGAGCAGTACTTC. Translation gives CASTYIRVEGPYEQYF. Filled out from reference TRBV7-9 and TRBJ2-7, the complete variable domain reads DTGVSQNPRHKITKRGQNVTFRCDPISEHNRLYWYRQTLGQGPEFLTYFQNEAQLEKSRLLSDRFSAERPKGSFSTLEIQRTEQGDSAMYLCASTYIRVEGPYEQYFGPGTRLTVT.

Details on this clone: Given the absence of the conserved phenylalanine or tryptophan at the CDR3 end, a read error is likely. Because the CDR3's place on the DNA is in doubt, the DNA is left out and the CDR3 is given as listed by TCRdb. J is TRBJ1-2 and V is TRBV5-8; the table's D gene call, TRBD1, was not cross checked with the DNA. The CDR3 extends over 12 residues, inclusive of both ends. The germline gives CDR1 SGHTS, CDR2 YDEGEE. CDR3 region: CASSLRYRSPPL.

The chain couples TRBV14 to TRBJ2-7; D uncertain. Between the trimmed V and J ends, which lost 2 bases and 0 bases, there was a span of 5 bases. Germline loops: CDR1 SGHDN, CDR2 FVKESK. CDR3 length: 13 residues. The CDR3, as DNA: TGTGCCAGCAGCCAACTTTTCTCCTACGAGCAGTACTTC. Its translation: CASSQLFSYEQYF.

This clone was seen a few times. The chain couples TRBV2 to TRBJ1-1; perhaps TRBD1 as D (6 bases). The germline V and J ends were trimmed by 11 bases and 3 bases, with 19 bases remaining between them. The CDR3 covers 14 residues. The germline CDR1 and CDR2 sequences are SNHLY and FYNNEI. CDR3 sequence (DNA): TGTGCCCCAACTTTTCGGGGGCCGTACACTGAAGCTTTCTTT. This encodes CAPTFRGPYTEAFF.

The gene calls are TRBV7-9 and TRBJ1-1; D unresolved. The CDR3 extends over 12 amino acids. V was clipped by 5 bases and J by 4 bases, with 8 bases between them. The germline gives CDR1 SEHNR, CDR2 FQNEAQ (reference sequence). The CDR3 here is CASSVDGTEAFF. The CDR3 region has the DNA TGTGCCAGCAGCGTCGACGGCACTGAAGCTTTCTTT.

V and J are TRBV7-2 and TRBJ1-2; 7 bases line up with TRBD1. With 5 bases clipped from V and 4 bases from J, the junction kept 10 bases outside the gene matches. The CDR3 consists of 15 residues. Germline values: CDR1 SGHTA, CDR2 FQGNSA. CDR3 sequence (DNA): TGTGCCAGCAGCACACGACCGGGACAGACCTATGGCTACACCTTC. Protein sequence: CASSTRPGQTYGYTF. Supplemented by reference TRBV7-2 and TRBJ1-2, the full variable domain reads GAGVSQSPSNKVTEKGKDVELRCDPISGHTALYWYRQSLGQGLEFLIYFQGNSAPDKSGLPSDRFSAERTGGSVSTLTIQRTQQEDSAVYLCASSTRPGQTYGYTFGSGTRLTVV.

The rearrangement joins TRBV27 to TRBJ1-4; TRBD1 matches 9 bases. The CDR3 covers 16 residues. CDR1 is MNHEY, CDR2 SMNVEV, per germline (reference sequence). Germline trimming cut 5 bases from V and 1 base from J; bases unmatched to any gene: 5. This chain's CDR3 is CASSPYRGLTNEKLFF. CDR3 sequence (DNA): TGTGCCAGCAGTCCCTACAGGGGGCTAACTAATGAAAAACTGTTTTTT.

This chain uses TRBV7-2 with TRBJ2-7, with D possibly TRBD2 on 5 matching bases. The CDR3 contains 16 residues. The ends were cut back, 3 bases at V and 2 bases at J, with 17 bases in the middle. Germline V CDR1 and CDR2: SGHTA, FQGNSA. The CDR3 coding sequence is TGTGCCAGCAGCTTGGCTAGCACGGCCAGCACCTACGAGCAGTACTTC. This codes for CASSLASTASTYEQYF.

This chain links TRBV11-2 with TRBJ2-7; possibly TRBD1 for D (7 bases). The CDR3 runs to 15 residues. The germline V gene encodes CDR1 SGHAT and CDR2 FQNNGV. Deletions cut 3 bases from V and 6 bases from J, with 18 bases between. The CDR3 sequence is CASSFTGDRVSEQYF. The DNA of the CDR3 is TGTGCCAGCAGCTTCACGGGAGACAGGGTGAGCGAGCAGTACTTC.

V is TRBV7-9 and J is TRBJ2-2, with 9 bases matching TRBD1. The CDR3 spans 17 residues. Germline V gene lookup returns CDR1 SEHNR and CDR2 FQNEAQ (reference sequence). The V segment lost 7 bases and the J segment 1 base; nucleotides outside the gene matches: 10. The CDR3 spells CASTKPAGQGNTGELFF. DNA for the CDR3: TGTGCCAGCACCAAGCCTGCGGGACAGGGGAACACCGGGGAGCTGTTTTTT. The full variable domain, in which reference TRBV7-9 and TRBJ2-2 provide the parts outside the CDR3, is DTGVSQNPRHKITKRGQNVTFRCDPISEHNRLYWYRQTLGQGPEFLTYFQNEAQLEKSRLLSDRFSAERPKGSFSTLEIQRTEQGDSAMYLCASTKPAGQGNTGELFFGEGSRLTVL.

In this sample, this clone turned up a few times. At the DNA level, this CDR3 is encoded by other sequences in the same sample as well. V usage is TRBV19 and J usage is TRBJ1-1, with D possibly TRBD1 on 6 matching bases. This CDR3 region has 13 residues. CDR1 is LNHDA, CDR2 SQIVND, per germline (reference sequence). V was cut by 8 bases and J by 4 bases, with 14 bases left in between. As DNA, the CDR3 is TGTGCCAGTTCTCGGGGGCTGGGCACTGAAGCTTTCTTT. Encoded protein: CASSRGLGTEAFF.

The chain combines TRBV7-6 with TRBJ1-2; 8 nucleotides align to TRBD1. V lost 5 bases, J lost 4 bases, and 9 bases stayed unmatched. The CDR3 totals 15 residues. Germline V gene sequence: CDR1 SGHVS, CDR2 FNYEAQ. The DNA of the CDR3 is TGTGCCAGCAGCCCGAGCAGGGGGCCTGGCTATGGCTACACCTTC. This encodes CASSPSRGPGYGYTF.

J is TRBJ1-2 and V is TRBV28; TRBD1 matches at 7 bases. The germline V gene encodes CDR1 MDHEN and CDR2 SYDVKM. The V gene end was trimmed by 6 bases and the J gene end by 5 bases; junction bases not matched to a gene: 3. This CDR3 is built from 12 residues. Here the CDR3 reads CASRATGYGYTF. In DNA form, the CDR3 reads TGTGCCAGCAGGGCGACAGGGTATGGCTACACCTTC.

The gene calls are TRBV29-1 and TRBJ2-5, with D possibly matching TRBD2 (5 bases). Trimming took off 4 bases at V and 2 bases at J, with 14 bases between the two ends. There are 14 residues in the CDR3. In germline, CDR1 is SQVTM, CDR2 ANQGSEA. CDR3 sequence (DNA): TGCAGCGTTGTTAGCGCAAAATTTCAAGAGACCCAGTACTTC. This codes for CSVVSAKFQETQYF.

The chain uses TRBV28 and TRBJ2-1; D may be TRBD1 (5 bases). Trimming stripped 5 bases from V and 6 bases from J, with 17 bases between. This CDR3 has 15 amino acids. CDR1 and CDR2 (germline): MDHEN, SYDVKM. The CDR3, as DNA: TGTGCCAGCAGTCCCGGTCCCTTGGGGCCCAATGAGCAGTTCTTC. It yields the protein CASSPGPLGPNEQFF.

As regards this clone: The same CDR3 can be traced to other DNA sequences in this sample. V usage is TRBV19 and J usage is TRBJ2-7; the D gene is possibly TRBD2 (5 bases). Germline lookup yields CDR1 LNHDA and CDR2 SQIVND (reference sequence). The CDR3 is made up of 14 amino acids. With 1 base removed from V and 0 bases from J, the gap between germline ends came to 7 bases. CDR3 region: CASSIVGSSYEQYF. The CDR3 region has the DNA TGTGCCAGTAGTATAGTGGGGAGCTCCTACGAGCAGTACTTC.

V and J are TRBV7-9 and TRBJ2-5; D is undetermined. Between the trimmed V and J ends, which lost 2 bases and 5 bases, there was a span of 12 bases. The CDR3 runs 14 residues. CDR1 is SEHNR and CDR2 is FQNEAQ in the germline V gene (reference sequence). For the CDR3, the DNA is TGTGCCAGCAGCTTAACTGACACCGCGGAGACCCAGTACTTC. Amino acids: CASSLTDTAETQYF.

The J gene is TRBJ1-2, the V gene TRBV11-2; maybe TRBD1 (5 bases). The CDR3 runs 15 residues. The V and J ends lost 1 base and 8 bases respectively, with 17 bases between them. Germline V CDR1 and CDR2: SGHAT, FQNNGV. This CDR3 reads CASSLALGRGEGYTF. CDR3 nucleotides: TGTGCCAGCAGCTTAGCTTTGGGCCGGGGGGAAGGCTACACCTTC.